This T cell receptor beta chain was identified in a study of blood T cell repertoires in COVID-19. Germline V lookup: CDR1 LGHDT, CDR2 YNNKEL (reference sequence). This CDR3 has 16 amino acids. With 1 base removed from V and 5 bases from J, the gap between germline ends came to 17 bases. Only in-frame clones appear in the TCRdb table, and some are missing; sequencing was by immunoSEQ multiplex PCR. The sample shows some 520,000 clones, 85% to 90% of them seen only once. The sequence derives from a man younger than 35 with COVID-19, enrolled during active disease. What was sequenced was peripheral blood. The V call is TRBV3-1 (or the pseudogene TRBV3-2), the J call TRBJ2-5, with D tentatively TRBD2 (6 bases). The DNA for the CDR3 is TGTGCCAGCAGCCAAGGTCTAGCGCCCGCGGTTGAGACCCAGTACTTC. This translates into CASSQGLAPAVETQYF.